Listed here are 17 T cell receptor beta chains from one sample, sequenced in a study of blood T cell repertoires in COVID-19. Sequencing was performed with immunoSEQ multiplex PCR; in TCRdb, only in-frame clones are kept and a portion is missing. Among 150,000 or so clones listed, about 92% were seen once. Sequencing was carried out using peripheral blood. Source of these receptors: a man younger than 45 with COVID-19, enrolled during active disease.

V and J are TRBV7-6 and TRBJ1-1, with D perhaps TRBD1 (6 bases). Germline CDR1 SGHVS, CDR2 FNYEAQ. There are 14 residues in the CDR3. The germline V and J ends were trimmed by 5 bases and 1 base, with 11 bases remaining between them. CDR3 in DNA: TGTGCCAGCAGCACGGGACACAGGAACACTGAAGCTTTCTTT. Translating it yields CASSTGHRNTEAFF.

The chain carries TRBV6-2 or TRBV6-3 and TRBJ1-1; 7 positions agree with TRBD1. This CDR3 has 15 amino acids. The trim removed 4 bases at V and 1 base at J, leaving 6 bases unmatched. Germline V gene lookup returns CDR1 MNHEY and CDR2 SVGEGT. CDR3 sequence reads: CASSSTRQGNTEAFF. CDR3 nucleotide sequence: TGTGCCAGCAGTTCTACTAGACAGGGGAACACTGAAGCTTTCTTT.

The rearrangement uses TRBV7-9 and TRBJ1-2, with TRBD1 matching 7 bases. Germline V CDR1 and CDR2: SEHNR, FQNEAQ (reference sequence). The CDR3 covers 12 residues. The ends lost 5 bases at V and 13 bases at J; junction bases unmatched: 10. This CDR3 is CASSPATGVITF. CDR3 nucleotide sequence: TGTGCCAGCAGCCCGGCAACAGGGGTGATCACCTTC. The entire variable domain, with the rest obtained from reference TRBV7-9 and TRBJ1-2, is as follows: DTGVSQNPRHKITKRGQNVTFRCDPISEHNRLYWYRQTLGQGPEFLTYFQNEAQLEKSRLLSDRFSAERPKGSFSTLEIQRTEQGDSAMYLCASSPATGVITFGSGTRLTVV.

Worth noting for this clone: Other DNA variants within this sample encode the same CDR3. This chain links TRBV6-5 with TRBJ2-1; possibly TRBD1 for D (5 bases). CDR1 is MNHEY and CDR2 is SVGAGI in the germline V gene. CDR3 length: 13 amino acids. The V end lost 2 bases, the J end lost 4 bases, and 6 bases lay between the germline ends. In DNA form, the CDR3 reads TGTGCCAGCAGTTACCGACAGTACAATGAGCAGTTCTTC. This translates into CASSYRQYNEQFF.

The sample holds one count of this clone. V and J are TRBV9 and TRBJ2-3; TRBD1 agrees at 8 bases. There are 15 residues in the CDR3. Germline lookup yields CDR1 SGDLS and CDR2 YYNGEE. With V trimmed by 6 bases and J by 0 bases, 6 bases remained unmatched. This CDR3 reads CASTSDRGSTDTQYF. Here the CDR3 DNA reads TGTGCCAGCACAAGCGACAGGGGAAGCACAGATACGCAGTATTTT.

V gene TRBV7-2 combines with J gene TRBJ2-2, with TRBD2 matching 15 bases. Germline trimming cut 4 bases from V and 0 bases from J; bases unmatched to any gene: 3. The germline gives CDR1 SGHTA, CDR2 FQGNSA. The CDR3 spans 18 residues. CDR3 nucleotide sequence: TGTGCCAGCAGCTCCGGACTAGCGGGGGGGACGAACACCGGGGAGCTGTTTTTT. This codes for CASSSGLAGGTNTGELFF.

This chain connects TRBV7-3 to TRBJ2-6, with no clear D. There are 14 residues in the CDR3. From germline, CDR1 is SGHTA and CDR2 FQGTGA. With 5 bases removed from V and 4 bases from J, the gap between germline ends came to 9 bases. The CDR3 DNA reads TGTGCCAGCAGCCCACAGCCCGGGGCCAACGTCCTGACTTTC. Its protein product is CASSPQPGANVLTF.

The chain is built from TRBV5-4 and TRBJ1-3; the D is unclear. The CDR3 is 15 amino acids. Per germline, CDR1 SGHNT and CDR2 YYREEE (reference sequence). V was pared by 0 bases and J by 0 bases, with 7 bases between. The CDR3: CASSLGGGSGNTIYF. The CDR3 DNA sequence: TGTGCCAGCAGCTTGGGAGGCGGCTCTGGAAACACCATATATTTT. The full variable domain, completed using reference TRBV5-4 and TRBJ1-3, is ETGVTQSPTHLIKTRGQQVTLRCSSQSGHNTVSWYQQALGQGPQFIFQYYREEENGRGNFPPRFSGLQFPNYSSELNVNALELDDSALYLCASSLGGGSGNTIYFGEGSWLTVV.

V gene TRBV3-1 (or the pseudogene TRBV3-2) combines with J gene TRBJ1-5; D call uncertain. Germline V gene sequence: CDR1 LGHDT, CDR2 YNNKEL (reference sequence). V was trimmed by 1 base and J by 3 bases, leaving 7 bases between them. There are 14 residues in the CDR3. CDR3 amino acids: CASSQGRVNQPQHF. In nucleotides, the CDR3 is TGTGCCAGCAGCCAAGGACGGGTCAATCAGCCCCAGCATTTT.

This rearrangement joins TRBV4-1 to TRBJ1-5, with no clear D. Germline V CDR1 and CDR2: MGHRA, YSYEKL. The CDR3 covers 18 residues. Trimming removed 0 bases at V and 2 bases at J, with 17 bases between. The CDR3 protein is CASSQDPAFGGGNQPQHF. CDR3 DNA sequence: TGCGCCAGCAGCCAAGATCCGGCATTCGGCGGGGGCAATCAGCCCCAGCATTTT.

The chain joins TRBV19 to TRBJ1-1, with no clear D. Trimming pared 0 bases from V and 4 bases from J, leaving 3 bases between. Germline CDR1 LNHDA, CDR2 SQIVND (reference sequence). The CDR3 is 12 residues long. The DNA of the CDR3 is TGTGCCAGTAGTATAGATCGCACTGAAGCTTTCTTT. This sequence encodes CASSIDRTEAFF.

This chain links TRBV5-6 with TRBJ1-2; a weak D match, TRBD1 (5 bases). The germline CDR1 and CDR2 sequences are SGHDT and YYEEEE. The CDR3 contains 16 residues. The V gene lost 3 bases and the J gene lost 4 bases, with 19 bases spanning the gap. CDR3 bases: TGTGCCAGCAGCTCCTGGACATTTCTGGGCCCCTATGGCTACACCTTC. This codes for CASSSWTFLGPYGYTF.

CDR3 sequence (DNA): TGCGCCAGCAGCTTGCAGGGCATCGGTGGCTACACCTTC. This encodes CASSLQGIGGYTF. This sequence joins TRBV5-1 and TRBJ1-2, with a tentative D call TRBD1 (5 bases). The CDR3 extends over 13 amino acids. Trimming took 1 base from V and 7 from J, leaving 11 bases between them. The germline V gene encodes CDR1 SGHRS and CDR2 YFSETQ. Filled out from reference TRBV5-1 and TRBJ1-2, the complete variable domain reads KAGVTQTPRYLIKTRGQQVTLSCSPISGHRSVSWYQQTPGQGLQFLFEYFSETQRNKGNFPGRFSGRQFSNSRSEMNVSTLELGDSALYLCASSLQGIGGYTFGSGTRLTVV.

The chain combines TRBV9 with TRBJ2-3, with D tentatively TRBD2 (6 bases). The CDR3 is made up of 14 amino acids. V was trimmed by 0 bases and J by 6 bases, leaving 11 bases between them. CDR1 and CDR2 from the germline V gene are SGDLS and YYNGEE. The CDR3 coding sequence is TGTGCCAGCAGCGTAGGCGGAGGGGCCGATACGCAGTATTTT. Translating it yields CASSVGGGADTQYF.

The chain carries TRBV6-6 and TRBJ1-2; the match to TRBD1 covers 7 bases. The CDR3 is 11 amino acids. Germline V lookup: CDR1 MNHNY, CDR2 SVGAGI (reference sequence). Germline trimming cut 6 bases from V and 10 bases from J; bases unmatched to any gene: 5. CDR3 DNA sequence: TGTGCCAGCAGCTCGGGACAGTCCTACACCTTC. The encoded protein is CASSSGQSYTF.

The V call is TRBV2, the J call TRBJ1-2; 7 bases line up with TRBD1. CDR3 length: 13 residues. CDR1 SNHLY and CDR2 FYNNEI come from the germline V gene. The junction had 2 bases not matched to a gene; V was cut back by 1 base and J by 6 bases. DNA of the CDR3: TGTGCCAGCAGTGAAGACAGGGGACATGGCTACACCTTC. It specifies CASSEDRGHGYTF.

This chain uses TRBV3-1 (or the pseudogene TRBV3-2) with TRBJ1-1; the match to TRBD1 covers 8 bases. CDR1 and CDR2 (germline): LGHDT, YNNKEL (reference sequence). The CDR3 is 17 amino acids. V trimming: 4 bases; J trimming: 1 base; junction bases outside the gene matches: 11. This CDR3 reads CASSPRGAGGRNTEAFF. The CDR3 region has the DNA TGTGCCAGCAGCCCCAGGGGTGCAGGGGGCAGGAACACTGAAGCTTTCTTT.